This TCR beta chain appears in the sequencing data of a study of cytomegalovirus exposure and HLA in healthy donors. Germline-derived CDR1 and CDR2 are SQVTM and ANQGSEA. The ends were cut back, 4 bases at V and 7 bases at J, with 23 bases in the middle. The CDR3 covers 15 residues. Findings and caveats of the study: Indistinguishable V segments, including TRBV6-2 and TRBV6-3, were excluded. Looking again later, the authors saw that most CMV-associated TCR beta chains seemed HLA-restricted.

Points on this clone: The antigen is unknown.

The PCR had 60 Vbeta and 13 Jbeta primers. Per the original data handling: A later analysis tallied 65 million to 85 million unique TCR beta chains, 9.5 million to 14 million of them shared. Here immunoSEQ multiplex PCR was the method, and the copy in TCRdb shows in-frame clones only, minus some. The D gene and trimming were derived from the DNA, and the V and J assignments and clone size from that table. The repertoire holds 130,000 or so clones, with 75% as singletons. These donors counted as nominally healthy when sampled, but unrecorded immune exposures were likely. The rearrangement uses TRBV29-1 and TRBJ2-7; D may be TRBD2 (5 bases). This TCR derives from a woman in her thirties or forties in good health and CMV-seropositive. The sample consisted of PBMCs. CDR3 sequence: CSVARFTGWSEEQYF. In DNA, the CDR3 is TGCAGCGTTGCGCGCTTTACGGGATGGTCCGAGGAGCAGTACTTC.